These 32 T cell receptor beta chains were sequenced from one sample in a study of blood T cell repertoires in COVID-19. Clones were sequenced by immunoSEQ multiplex PCR, and TCRdb holds only the in-frame ones, with some missing. The table includes roughly 130,000 clones, just under 80% detected once. The sequencing input was peripheral blood. These receptors all come from a man aged 55 to 70 with active or convalescent COVID-19.

V and J are TRBV28 and TRBJ1-2; a weak D match, TRBD1 (5 bases). V gave up 6 bases and J gave up 7 bases, with 6 bases separating them. CDR1 and CDR2 (germline): MDHEN, SYDVKM. This CDR3 is built from 10 residues. CDR3 bases: TGTGCCAGCAGAAGGGGTGGCTACACCTTC. Amino acid sequence: CASRRGGYTF.

The rearrangement joins TRBV28 to TRBJ2-2; perhaps TRBD1 as D (5 bases). With 1 base removed from V and 0 bases from J, the gap between germline ends came to 9 bases. The length of the CDR3 is 16 residues. Germline CDR1 MDHEN, CDR2 SYDVKM. The CDR3 DNA reads as TGTGCCAGCAGTTTATCGGGCAGGGCGAACACCGGGGAGCTGTTTTTT. This gives the protein CASSLSGRANTGELFF.

This clone was seen only a few times. The chain employs TRBV19 and TRBJ2-7, with 8 bases identical to TRBD2. CDR3 size: 13 residues. Germline V lookup: CDR1 LNHDA, CDR2 SQIVND (reference sequence). Trimming cost V 4 bases and J 4 bases; bases outside gene matches: 3. The CDR3 here is CASSRGLGYEQYF. In nucleotides, the CDR3 is TGTGCCAGTAGTAGGGGACTAGGTTACGAGCAGTACTTC.

This chain joins TRBV18 and TRBJ2-5; D not certain. In germline, CDR1 is KGHSH, CDR2 LQKENI. The CDR3 has 12 amino acids. V was trimmed by 3 bases and J by 0 bases, leaving 2 bases between them. CDR3: CASSPYQETQYF. The CDR3, as DNA: TGTGCCAGCTCACCCTACCAAGAGACCCAGTACTTC.

The chain is built from TRBV6-6 and TRBJ2-7, with D perhaps TRBD1 (6 bases). This CDR3 has 15 residues. V lost 5 bases and J lost 0, with 14 bases in between. Germline loops: CDR1 MNHNY, CDR2 SVGAGI (reference sequence). DNA of the CDR3: TGTGCCAGCAGTATTGACAGGCGGAGCTCCTACGAGCAGTACTTC. Its protein is CASSIDRRSSYEQYF.

The rearrangement uses TRBV18 and TRBJ1-1, with 7 bases lining up with TRBD1. Trimming at V came to 0 bases and at J to 10 bases, leaving 11 bases not matched to a gene. CDR1 is KGHSH and CDR2 is LQKENI in the germline V gene. The CDR3 spans 15 residues. CDR3 nucleotides: TGTGCCAGCTCACCACCCACCGTTGGACAGGCAGCAGCTTTCTTT. It encodes CASSPPTVGQAAAFF.

The rearrangement links TRBV5-4 to TRBJ2-1, with 9 bases that match TRBD2. Trimming removed 4 bases from V and 5 bases from J; junction bases left unmatched: 10. The CDR3 covers 16 residues. Germline V CDR1 and CDR2: SGHNT, YYREEE (reference sequence). CDR3 bases: TGTGCCAGCAGCCCCCAGCGAGCGGGAGGTCACAATGAGCAGTTCTTC. Translated: CASSPQRAGGHNEQFF.

The chain joins TRBV28 to TRBJ2-1; TRBD1 agrees at 9 bases. The J segment lost 4 bases and the V segment lost 5 bases, leaving 6 bases of the junction unmatched. The CDR3 length is 15 residues. The germline V gene has CDR1 MDHEN and CDR2 SYDVKM. CDR3 nucleotide sequence: TGTGCCAGCAGTCCAAGGACAGGGGTTTACAATGAGCAGTTCTTC. This encodes CASSPRTGVYNEQFF.

The count of this clone is one. The chain employs TRBV24-1 and TRBJ2-3; no firm D call. This CDR3 region has 15 residues. Germline CDR1 and CDR2: KGHDR and SFDVKD. V shed 9 bases and J shed 0 bases, with 15 bases lying between them. The CDR3 sequence is CATAGKTLSTDTQYF. CDR3 sequence (DNA): TGTGCCACCGCCGGTAAGACACTGAGCACAGATACGCAGTATTTT.

The gene calls are TRBV19 and TRBJ2-2; TRBD2 agrees at 7 bases. V trimming: 6 bases; J trimming: 7 bases; junction bases outside the gene matches: 17. Germline V gene lookup returns CDR1 LNHDA and CDR2 SQIVND (reference sequence). The CDR3 is 17 residues long. CDR3 sequence: CASSPNSSGKNGGELFF. As DNA, the CDR3 is TGTGCCAGTAGCCCCAATTCTAGCGGCAAAAATGGCGGGGAGCTGTTTTTT.

The chain is built from TRBV28 and TRBJ1-5; a weak D match, TRBD1 (5 bases). Germline V gene lookup returns CDR1 MDHEN and CDR2 SYDVKM. The V end was cut by 2 bases, the J end by 4 bases, with 12 bases between. The CDR3 extends over 15 amino acids. Here the CDR3 reads CASSLGPGGNQPQHF. The CDR3 nucleotides read TGTGCCAGCAGTTTAGGGCCGGGGGGGAATCAGCCCCAGCATTTT. The whole variable domain, filled in from reference TRBV28 and TRBJ1-5, reads DVKVTQSSRYLVKRTGEKVFLECVQDMDHENMFWYRQDPGLGLRLIYFSYDVKMKEKGDIPEGYSVSREKKERFSLILESASTNQTSMYLCASSLGPGGNQPQHFGDGTRLSIL.

This clone is a singleton in its sample. The chain recombines TRBV28 with TRBJ1-2; D is possibly TRBD1 (5 bases). V gave up 10 bases and J gave up 4 bases, with 13 bases separating them. Per germline, CDR1 MDHEN and CDR2 SYDVKM. This CDR3 spans 12 amino acids. The CDR3 nucleotides are TGTGCCACCGGGGGATACCCCTATGGCTACACCTTC. The encoded protein is CATGGYPYGYTF.

This clone was detected once. This chain joins TRBV29-1 and TRBJ1-1, with 9 nucleotides matching TRBD1. The junction had 2 bases not matched to a gene; V was cut back by 6 bases and J by 0 bases. Germline values: CDR1 SQVTM, CDR2 ANQGSEA. CDR3 length: 13 amino acids. CDR3 residues: CSVGDRVNTEAFF. The CDR3 coding sequence is TGCAGCGTGGGGGACAGGGTGAACACTGAAGCTTTCTTT.

This sequence joins TRBV11-2 and TRBJ2-2; 7 nucleotides match TRBD2. The CDR3 totals 15 residues. Per germline, CDR1 SGHAT and CDR2 FQNNGV. In nucleotides, the CDR3 is TGTGCTTCTCTCGGCGGGAGTTCTGTGGCCGGGGAGCTGTTTTTT. This codes for CASLGGSSVAGELFF.

This chain uses TRBV3-1 (or the pseudogene TRBV3-2) with TRBJ2-1; 8 bases line up with TRBD2. This CDR3 is built from 16 residues. CDR1 LGHDT and CDR2 YNNKEL come from the germline V gene (reference sequence). J was trimmed by 4 bases and V by 3 bases; bases with no gene match: 8. CDR3 loop: CASSQPLTSDYNEQFF. CDR3 bases: TGTGCCAGCAGCCAGCCCCTGACTAGCGATTACAATGAGCAGTTCTTC.

J is TRBJ2-5 and V is TRBV4-2; no definite D call. V was clipped by 3 bases and J by 1 base, with 12 bases between them. The CDR3 sequence is 15 residues long. Germline CDR1 is LGHNA and CDR2 is YNFKEQ. The CDR3 DNA sequence: TGTGCCAGCAGCCAGCCGATCAGCGCCCAAGAGACCCAGTACTTC. Translated, it gives CASSQPISAQETQYF.

The chain uses TRBV18 and TRBJ2-3, with 7 positions matching TRBD2. CDR3 length equals 16 residues. CDR1 and CDR2 from the germline V gene are KGHSH and LQKENI. Unmatched junction bases numbered 13, after V lost 6 bases and J lost 4 bases. This CDR3 is CASSPSGGRGADTQYF. For the CDR3, the DNA is TGTGCCAGCTCTCCCAGCGGAGGGAGGGGCGCAGATACGCAGTATTTT.

The chain recombines TRBV11-2 with TRBJ2-5; D might be TRBD1 (5 bases). The V gene lost 2 bases and the J gene lost 4 bases, with 14 bases spanning the gap. This CDR3 has 15 residues. Germline assignment: CDR1 SGHAT and CDR2 FQNNGV. CDR3 bases: TGTGCCAGCAGCTTACGGTGGGGCGAGCGAGAGACCCAGTACTTC. This encodes CASSLRWGERETQYF.

The V and J genes are TRBV24-1 and TRBJ1-1, with 9 bases fitting TRBD1. The V gene's germline CDR1 is KGHDR and CDR2 SFDVKD. The CDR3 has 16 amino acids. Losses at the gene ends were 7 bases for V and 4 bases for J; bases not matched to a gene: 12. CDR3 coding DNA: TGTGCCACCAGGCGGGACAGGGTCGTGGTCGGCACTGAAGCTTTCTTT. This gives the protein CATRRDRVVVGTEAFF.

The rearrangement uses TRBV6-4 and TRBJ1-5; 8 bases agree with TRBD1. After removal of 3 bases from V and 0 bases from J, the junction contained 13 bases not matched to a gene. Germline loops: CDR1 MRHNA, CDR2 SNTAGT. The CDR3 runs 19 residues. This chain's CDR3 is CASSEGKDRGSDSNQPQHF. CDR3 bases: TGTGCCAGCAGTGAAGGTAAAGACAGGGGATCCGATAGCAATCAGCCCCAGCATTTT.

This clone was seen more than once but under ten times. The CDR3 DNA is TGTGCCAGCAGTCGGACAGGGGGTGAGCAGTTCTTC. Encoded protein: CASSRTGGEQFF. The V gene is TRBV6-4, the J gene TRBJ2-1; TRBD1 matches at 10 bases. The length of the CDR3 is 12 residues. Trimming removed 5 bases from V and 9 bases from J; junction bases left unmatched: 1. The germline gives CDR1 MRHNA, CDR2 SNTAGT.

V and J are TRBV5-8 and TRBJ2-6; D call uncertain. CDR3 size: 17 residues. Looked up from germline, CDR1 is SGHTS and CDR2 is YDEGEE. Trimming removed 3 bases at V and 4 bases at J, with 17 bases between. CDR3 coding DNA: TGTGCCAGCAGCTCTATCACCACGTTCTCGGGGGCCAACGTCCTGACTTTC. Its translation is CASSSITTFSGANVLTF.

The CDR3 sequence is CASSEDPVNTEAFF. The CDR3 DNA sequence: TGTGCCAGCAGTGAAGACCCAGTGAACACTGAAGCTTTCTTT. The chain uses TRBV6-1 and TRBJ1-1; D gene ambiguous. Trimming removed 1 base from V and 0 bases from J, with 6 bases in between. The CDR3 sequence is 14 residues long. In germline, CDR1 is MNHNS, CDR2 SASEGT.

V gene TRBV4-1 combines with J gene TRBJ2-7; D is undetermined. Trimming cost V 0 bases and J 3 bases, with 6 bases left between them. The CDR3 covers 13 residues. Per the germline V gene, CDR1 is MGHRA and CDR2 is YSYEKL. In DNA, the CDR3 is TGCGCCAGCAGCCAAGACGAGGTCTACGAGCAGTACTTC. Encoded protein: CASSQDEVYEQYF.

The V call is TRBV7-6, the J call TRBJ2-3; D possibly corresponds to TRBD2 (5 bases). V gave up 5 bases and J gave up 6 bases, with 18 bases separating them. The CDR3 contains 15 residues. Germline CDR1 reads SGHVS; CDR2 reads FNYEAQ. Here the CDR3 reads CASSPGGLPRDTQYF. The CDR3 nucleotides are TGTGCCAGCAGCCCCGGAGGCCTCCCCAGGGATACGCAGTATTTT.

This chain connects TRBV2 to TRBJ2-7; D is uncertain. Trimming took off 4 bases at V and 5 bases at J, with 9 bases between the two ends. The CDR3 totals 12 residues. Germline-derived CDR1 and CDR2 are SNHLY and FYNNEI. CDR3 loop: CASSGSNHEQYF. The CDR3 DNA sequence: TGTGCCAGCAGTGGGAGCAACCACGAGCAGTACTTC.

The CDR3 spells CASSQGRRETQYF. As DNA, the CDR3 is TGCGCCAGCAGCCAAGGTCGGCGGGAGACCCAGTACTTC. The rearrangement links TRBV4-1 to TRBJ2-5; D is unresolved. The length of the CDR3 is 13 residues. Trimming took 1 base from V and 5 from J, leaving 8 bases between them. Germline CDR1 and CDR2: MGHRA and YSYEKL.

V is TRBV5-6 and J is TRBJ2-2; TRBD1 matches 8 bases. The CDR3 totals 14 residues. Looked up from germline, CDR1 is SGHDT and CDR2 is YYEEEE. V lost 4 bases to trimming and J lost 8 bases; unmatched junction nucleotides: 7. For the CDR3, the DNA is TGTGCCAGCAGCCCAGGGACAGGAGCTGGGGAGCTGTTTTTT. It yields the protein CASSPGTGAGELFF.

The chain recombines TRBV18 with TRBJ2-3, with 8 bases identical to TRBD2. The CDR3 sequence is 17 residues long. V was pared by 3 bases and J by 0 bases, with 8 bases of the junction left unmatched. Germline V gene sequence: CDR1 KGHSH, CDR2 LQKENI. The CDR3 DNA follows: TGTGCCAGCTCACCTTTTTGGTCTAGCGGGAGCACAGATACGCAGTATTTT. Translated, it gives CASSPFWSSGSTDTQYF.

V is TRBV19 and J is TRBJ1-2; a weak D match, TRBD1 (6 bases). The length of the CDR3 is 14 residues. V was clipped by 1 base and J by 7 bases, with 13 bases between them. Germline V gene data show CDR1 as LNHDA and CDR2 as SQIVND (reference sequence). CDR3 DNA sequence: TGTGCCAGTAGTATAGCTCCAGGGGTAGGTGGCTACACCTTC. This encodes CASSIAPGVGGYTF.

The J gene is TRBJ2-7, the V gene TRBV7-3; 9 positions match TRBD1. The CDR3 spans 14 residues. The germline V gene has CDR1 SGHTA and CDR2 FQGTGA. With V trimmed by 6 bases and J by 4 bases, 7 bases remained unmatched. The CDR3 bases are TGTGCCAGCAGTCCGATGACAGGGGGTTACGAGCAGTACTTC. Amino acid sequence: CASSPMTGGYEQYF.

This clone turned up a few times. The rearrangement uses TRBV18 and TRBJ1-5; 7 positions match TRBD1. The germline V gene has CDR1 KGHSH and CDR2 LQKENI. This CDR3 spans 17 amino acids. Trimming removed 3 bases from V and 0 bases from J; junction bases left unmatched: 8. The CDR3 DNA follows: TGTGCCAGCTCACCGGTAGACAGGGCCCGTAGCAATCAGCCCCAGCATTTT. It translates to CASSPVDRARSNQPQHF.